This T cell receptor beta chain was profiled in a study of vaccination and CD4 T cells after COVID-19 (dated by TCRdb to the early 2020s). Looking at the study overall: Convalescent patients had a positive SARS-CoV-2 result on nasal swab PCR, and of these patients, about ten had mild disease and one had severe disease. In the convalescent cohort there were six males and four females, among whom were two Hispanic individuals, seven Caucasians, two Asians and one multiracial person. Each participant got two doses of either the Pfizer-BioNTech BNT162b2 vaccine (n=8) or the Moderna mRNA-1273 vaccine (n=2). Post-COVID blood samples were collected from convalescent patients a median of roughly 100 days after diagnosis, with a range of roughly 30 to 170 days. Post-vaccine blood samples were taken a median of roughly 75 days after the second vaccine dose, with a range of roughly 14 to 241 days. For a few convalescent patients, samples were collected at an early post-vaccination timepoint (day 14) as well as at a late post-vaccination timepoint (days 161 to 241). The cultures were stimulated with overlapping spike peptide pools from SARS-CoV-2 and from the common cold coronaviruses HCoV-NL63, HCoV-OC43 and HCoV-229E. As controls, cultures received a CEFX viral epitope pool (the positive control), an HIV-1 Nef peptide pool (the negative control), or no peptide at all. In ten to eleven COVID-19 convalescent patients and a handful of infection-naive healthy vaccine recipients, the spike-specific CD4+ TCR repertoire before mRNA vaccination was compared with the repertoire after mRNA vaccination. General conclusions and limits of the study: Relatively few convalescent patients were included in the study, and early timepoints after natural infection were not analyzed. Although the median number of SARS-CoV-2-reactive clonotypes went up from around 20 after infection to approximately 40 after vaccination, the increase was not significant. Nearly all vaccine-specific clones in convalescent patients (304 of 307) were mono-reactive for SARS-CoV-2 spike rather than cross-reactive with common cold coronaviruses. In convalescent patients, a median approximately 90% of post-vaccine SARS-CoV-2-reactive clones were detected only after vaccination, suggesting vaccine-specific priming.

The time point label here, explained by the study, means: late sampling 161 to 241 days after vaccination in a few convalescent patients. What the treatment or condition label conveys for this sample: 10-day PBMC culture with coronavirus spike peptide pools or control peptides (ViraFEST assay). The ViraFEST assay was used in the study, in which antigen-specific T cells were expanded with peptide pools and expanded clonotypes were subsequently identified by TCR sequencing. The convalescent patients' positive SARS-CoV-2 PCR tests fell between March and December 2020, which was before the Alpha, Beta and Delta variants emerged in the United States. PBMCs were cultured at about 2 million per well in IMDM supplemented with 5% human AB serum and 10 IU/ml IL-2, with 10 ug/ml peptide pools added. Half of the culture medium was replaced with fresh IL-2-containing medium on days 3 and 7. CD4+ T cells were isolated after about nine days of culture through negative selection using the EasySep CD4+ T cell isolation kit. Ficoll-Paque Plus gradient centrifugation was used to isolate PBMCs from whole blood, and the isolated PBMCs were then either used fresh or cryopreserved at -140C. In general, triplicate wells were set up for every culture condition.

The library was generated by PCR. DNA from cultured CD4+ T cells underwent TCR sequencing with the Oncomine TCR Beta short-read assay at the Johns Hopkins FTIC core. The QIAamp micro DNA kit was used to extract genomic DNA from the cultured CD4+ T cells. Oncomine TCR Beta libraries from cultured CD4+ T cells were pooled using unique dual indexes and sequenced on an Illumina iSeq 100. Processing in the source paper ran as follows. Non-productive sequences were removed, and CDR3s that did not start with C, did not end with F or W, or were shorter than 7 amino acids were discarded. The MANAFEST web application was used to identify antigen-specific clonotypes by comparing peptide-stimulated wells against reference wells and other culture wells. For a clone to be called positive, the clone needed an FDR below 0.05, an odds ratio above 5, and a productive frequency above 0.1% in at least two of three replicate wells. A clonotype counted as cross-reactive if it showed significant expansion both in the SARS-CoV-2 spike wells and in at least one common cold coronavirus spike condition. CDR3 homology was assessed with Levenshtein distances (stringdist) and unrooted phylogenetic trees (ape) in R version 3.6.1. The raw public reads went through TCRdb reprocessing: fastp at Q25, MiXCR clone calling, in-frame beta chains kept. Every CDR3 protein is listed once, alongside the most common genes and DNA of its rows. In this record, the V and J calls reflect TCRdb's handling and not the investigators' own analysis. The sample table contains more than 20,000 distinct CDR3 sequences; only one count was recorded for 43% of them. The leading ten clones occupy approximately 5% of the sample.

This clonotype came up a few times. Its antigen is not yet known. No clone much larger than this one lies a single base away; base qualities are absent. Including cysteine and phenylalanine, the CDR3 has 13 amino acids. Only the CDR3 portion is preserved as DNA: 39 bases, with reading frame beginning at the first base. Per the germline V gene (reference sequence), DFQATT is the CDR1 and SNEGSKA is the CDR2. V lost 5 bases and J lost 5 bases, and the count of bases not matched to a germline gene is 4. This receptor chain uses TRBV20-1 and TRBJ2-3, with 10 junctional bases fitting TRBD2. The source of this sequence is a human donor who had recovered from COVID-19. The sample was CD4+ T cells from blood, cultured in vitro, taken about 7 months after SARS-CoV-2 vaccination. Here is the DNA: TGCAGTGCTGGCGGGACTAGCGAAGATACGCAGTATTTT. Translated, this is CSAGGTSEDTQYF.